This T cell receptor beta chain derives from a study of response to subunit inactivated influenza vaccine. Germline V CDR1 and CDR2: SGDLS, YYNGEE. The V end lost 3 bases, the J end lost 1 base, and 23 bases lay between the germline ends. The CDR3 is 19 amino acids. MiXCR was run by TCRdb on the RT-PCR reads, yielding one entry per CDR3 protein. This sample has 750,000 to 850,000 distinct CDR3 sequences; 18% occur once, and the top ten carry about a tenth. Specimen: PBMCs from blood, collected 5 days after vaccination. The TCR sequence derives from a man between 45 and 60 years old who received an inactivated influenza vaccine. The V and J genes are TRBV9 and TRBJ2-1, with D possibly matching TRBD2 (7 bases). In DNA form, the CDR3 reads TGTGCCAGCAGCGGTAGGGGGGGCGCGGGTAGGAGTTCCTACAATGAGCAGTTCTTC. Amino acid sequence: CASSGRGGAGRSSYNEQFF.